This is a list of T cell receptor beta chains from one sample in a study of Ad26.COV2.S vaccination and SARS-CoV-2 variants. Profiled with immunoSEQ multiplex PCR; TCRdb holds only in-frame clones, not every one. The data contain about 320,000 clones, roughly 90% of them singletons. Specimen: peripheral blood, collected in a trial of Ad26.COV2.S vaccine versus placebo. The receptors come from a person aged 18 to 65 who received the Ad26.COV2.S COVID-19 vaccine or a placebo. CDR3s include the opening cysteine and the closing phenylalanine or tryptophan. Fields, in order: J gene, V gene, D gene, CDR3 protein. D genes are given only for firm matches.

>TRBJ1-1|TRBV28|-
CASDPTGNTEAFF
>TRBJ1-6|TRBV11-2|-
CASSSPPVGHSPLHF
>TRBJ1-1|TRBV18|TRBD1
CASSPPGQPNTEAFF
>TRBJ2-3|TRBV7-9|TRBD2
CASYLSGRADTQYF
>TRBJ2-3|TRBV27|TRBD2
CASSLLAGSGQTQYF
>TRBJ1-1|TRBV15|TRBD1
CATSRVLSPGTGLEDTEAFF
>TRBJ1-1|TRBV5-1|-
CASSFGDAEAFF
>TRBJ2-5|TRBV7-2|TRBD1
CASSSQGAGETQYF
>TRBJ2-3|TRBV24-1|-
CATSRGDTQYF
>TRBJ1-2|TRBV19|TRBD1
CASGTGFIAYGYTF
>TRBJ1-1|TRBV10-3|TRBD1
CAIRPAQGEGTEAFF
>TRBJ2-2|TRBV13|-
CASSPPRGGELFF
>TRBJ2-3|TRBV7-9|-
CASTDEDTQYF
>TRBJ1-2|TRBV6-2/TRBV6-3|TRBD1
CASSRTGGDYGYTF
>TRBJ2-2|TRBV27|TRBD1
CASSRSQTGGRAGELFF